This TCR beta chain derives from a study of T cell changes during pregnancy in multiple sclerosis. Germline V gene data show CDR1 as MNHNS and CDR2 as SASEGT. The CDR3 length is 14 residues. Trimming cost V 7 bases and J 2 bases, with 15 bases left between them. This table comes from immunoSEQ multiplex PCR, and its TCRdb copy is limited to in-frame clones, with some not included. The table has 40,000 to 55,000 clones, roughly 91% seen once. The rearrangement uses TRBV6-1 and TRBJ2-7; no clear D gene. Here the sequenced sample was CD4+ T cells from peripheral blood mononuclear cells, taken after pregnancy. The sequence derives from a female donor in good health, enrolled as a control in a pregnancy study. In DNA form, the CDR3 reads TGTGCCAGCAATAGTAGGCACAGAACCTACGAGCAGTACTTC. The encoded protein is CASNSRHRTYEQYF.